This T cell receptor beta chain was identified in a study of metastatic and nonmetastatic thyroid tumors. Until they underwent thyroid surgery, no patient had received any treatment. Germline V gene sequence: CDR1 DFQATT, CDR2 SNEGSKA (reference sequence). The CDR3 is 13 residues long. Trimming pared 3 bases from V and 7 bases from J, leaving 15 bases between. TCRdb re-called clones from the PCR reads using MiXCR. The sample lists 25,000 to 30,000 clones, less than 4% occurring once. This receptor was identified in a male donor with papillary thyroid cancer or a benign thyroid nodule (not recorded which). Some clones in this sample may be carry-over from other donors' samples. What was sequenced was blood. The V and J genes are TRBV20-1 and TRBJ1-2; D not certain. In DNA, the CDR3 is TGCAGTGCTAGGTGTTATTGGGTGGGTGGCTACACCTTC. It yields the protein CSARCYWVGGYTF.